These T cell receptor beta chains were read from a single sample in a study of identical twins. TCRdb passed the 5' RACE reads through MiXCR, listing each CDR3 protein once. The sample lists around 1.7 million distinct CDR3 sequences; around a third were seen once. Sequenced: cord blood. The receptor set was obtained from a newborn girl in good health. Both conserved end residues are part of each CDR3. Each record gives: J gene, clone size, V gene, D gene, CDR3 protein, CDR3 DNA. A D gene is named only where the DNA matches it firmly. Clone size, where shown, is once, few, many, or a class for clones that have expanded.

j_gene: TRBJ1-1
abundance: few
v_gene: TRBV7-9
d_gene: .
CDR3aa: CASSLVRQNTEAFF
CDR3nt: TGTGCCAGCAGCTTAGTGCGGCAGAACACTGAAGCTTTCTTT

j_gene: TRBJ1-5
abundance: few
v_gene: TRBV20-1
d_gene: .
CDR3aa: CSAGIYGNQPQHF
CDR3nt: TGCAGCGCCGGGATTTATGGCAATCAGCCCCAGCATTTT

j_gene: TRBJ2-3
abundance: few
v_gene: TRBV6-5
d_gene: .
CDR3aa: CASSYRRKGGTDTQYF
CDR3nt: TGTGCCAGCAGTTACAGGCGAAAGGGGGGCACAGATACGCAGTATTTT

j_gene: TRBJ2-4
abundance: few
v_gene: TRBV9
d_gene: TRBD1
CDR3aa: CAISVFPDRGYGIQYF
CDR3nt: TGTGCCATCAGCGTATTCCCGGACAGGGGGTATGGCATTCAGTACTTC

j_gene: TRBJ2-1
abundance: .
v_gene: TRBV20-1
d_gene: TRBD2
CDR3aa: CSASRLGGLNSYNEQFF
CDR3nt: TGCAGTGCTAGCAGACTTGGGGGACTAAATTCCTACAATGAGCAGTTCTTC

j_gene: TRBJ1-5
abundance: .
v_gene: TRBV5-6
d_gene: .
CDR3aa: CASSSEFSPQHF
CDR3nt: TGTGCCAGCAGCTCCGAGTTCTCACCCCAGCATTTT

j_gene: TRBJ2-5
abundance: few
v_gene: TRBV28
d_gene: .
CDR3aa: CASSFPTYRTRETQYF
CDR3nt: TGTGCCAGCAGTTTTCCGACCTACAGGACTCGAGAGACCCAGTACTTC

j_gene: TRBJ2-1
abundance: few
v_gene: TRBV12-3/TRBV12-4
d_gene: .
CDR3aa: CASSLESWERRPNEQFF
CDR3nt: TGTGCCAGCAGTTTAGAGTCGTGGGAGAGACGCCCCAATGAGCAGTTCTTC

j_gene: TRBJ1-2
abundance: few
v_gene: TRBV6-6
d_gene: .
CDR3aa: CASSYSGGRIGYTF
CDR3nt: TGTGCCAGCAGTTACTCTGGGGGAAGAATTGGCTACACCTTC

j_gene: TRBJ2-6
abundance: .
v_gene: TRBV7-9
d_gene: TRBD2
CDR3aa: CAIREGGANVLTF
CDR3nt: TGTGCCATCCGGGAGGGTGGGGCCAACGTCCTGACTTTC

j_gene: TRBJ2-1
abundance: few
v_gene: TRBV20-1
d_gene: .
CDR3aa: CSASRLGRNEQFF
CDR3nt: TGCAGTGCTAGCAGACTAGGAAGAAATGAGCAGTTCTTC

j_gene: TRBJ2-7
abundance: few
v_gene: TRBV4-2
d_gene: TRBD2
CDR3aa: CASSQGVLAGDYEQYF
CDR3nt: TGTGCCAGCAGCCAAGGGGTTCTAGCGGGCGACTACGAGCAGTACTTC

j_gene: TRBJ1-5
abundance: .
v_gene: TRBV7-8
d_gene: TRBD1
CDR3aa: CASSLDRGHSNQPQHF
CDR3nt: TGTGCCAGCAGCTTAGACAGGGGGCATAGCAATCAGCCCCAGCATTTT

j_gene: TRBJ2-1
abundance: many
v_gene: TRBV12-3/TRBV12-4
d_gene: TRBD2
CDR3aa: CASSPGTSGRMYNEQFF
CDR3nt: TGTGCCAGCAGTCCAGGGACTAGCGGGAGAATGTACAATGAGCAGTTCTTC

j_gene: TRBJ2-7
abundance: once
v_gene: TRBV28
d_gene: .
CDR3aa: CASSSLPGSYEQYF
CDR3nt: TGTGCCAGCAGTTCCCTCCCTGGCTCCTACGAGCAGTACTTC

j_gene: TRBJ2-1
abundance: many
v_gene: TRBV19
d_gene: TRBD2
CDR3aa: CASSIRTSGSYNEQFF
CDR3nt: TGTGCCAGCAGTATCCGGACTAGCGGTTCCTACAATGAGCAGTTCTTC

j_gene: TRBJ2-1
abundance: .
v_gene: TRBV2
d_gene: TRBD1
CDR3aa: CASSEGQGWGEQFF
CDR3nt: TGTGCCAGCAGTGAGGGACAGGGGTGGGGTGAGCAGTTCTTC

j_gene: TRBJ2-1
abundance: .
v_gene: TRBV3-1
d_gene: TRBD2
CDR3aa: CASMGREAFYNEQFF
CDR3nt: TGTGCCAGCATGGGGCGGGAGGCATTCTACAATGAGCAGTTCTTC

j_gene: TRBJ2-7
abundance: few
v_gene: TRBV10-3
d_gene: .
CDR3aa: CAPYEQYF
CDR3nt: TGTGCCCCTTACGAGCAGTACTTC

j_gene: TRBJ2-3
abundance: .
v_gene: TRBV7-2
d_gene: .
CDR3aa: CASSLGAVPGDTDTQYF
CDR3nt: TGTGCCAGCAGCTTAGGAGCCGTCCCGGGGGACACAGATACGCAGTATTTT

j_gene: TRBJ1-2
abundance: .
v_gene: TRBV4-1
d_gene: TRBD1
CDR3aa: CASSQDRLRDRTNYGYTF
CDR3nt: TGCGCCAGCAGCCAAGATCGTCTTAGGGACAGGACTAACTATGGCTACACCTTC

j_gene: TRBJ2-5
abundance: few
v_gene: TRBV6-6
d_gene: TRBD2
CDR3aa: CASSYWRLAGIQETQYF
CDR3nt: TGTGCCAGCAGTTACTGGAGACTAGCGGGAATACAAGAGACCCAGTACTTC

j_gene: TRBJ2-5
abundance: few
v_gene: TRBV6-6
d_gene: .
CDR3aa: CASSYSASPTETQYF
CDR3nt: TGTGCCAGCAGTTACTCGGCTAGCCCAACGGAGACCCAGTACTTC

j_gene: TRBJ1-4
abundance: few
v_gene: TRBV6-5
d_gene: .
CDR3aa: CASSYITPSQGLDEKLFF
CDR3nt: TGTGCCAGCAGTTACATCACGCCCTCACAGGGACTGGATGAAAAACTGTTTTTT

j_gene: TRBJ1-1
abundance: .
v_gene: TRBV9
d_gene: .
CDR3aa: CASSAQDTEAFF
CDR3nt: TGTGCCAGCAGCGCACAGGACACTGAAGCTTTCTTT

j_gene: TRBJ2-3
abundance: .
v_gene: TRBV20-1
d_gene: TRBD2
CDR3aa: CSARGLAGHRDTQYF
CDR3nt: TGCAGTGCTAGGGGACTAGCGGGGCACCGAGATACGCAGTATTTT

j_gene: TRBJ1-2
abundance: few
v_gene: TRBV28
d_gene: .
CDR3aa: CASSFEQEFYGYTF
CDR3nt: TGTGCCAGCAGTTTCGAACAGGAATTCTATGGCTACACCTTC

j_gene: TRBJ2-1
abundance: few
v_gene: TRBV9
d_gene: TRBD2
CDR3aa: CASSVGPAGEDEQFF
CDR3nt: TGTGCCAGCAGCGTAGGTCCAGCGGGAGAGGATGAGCAGTTCTTC

j_gene: TRBJ2-5
abundance: .
v_gene: TRBV20-1
d_gene: TRBD2
CDR3aa: CSSIAGGPRETQYF
CDR3nt: TGCAGTTCTATAGCGGGAGGGCCGAGGGAGACCCAGTACTTC

j_gene: TRBJ2-7
abundance: few
v_gene: TRBV20-1
d_gene: .
CDR3aa: CSVPGRSYEQYF
CDR3nt: TGCAGTGTTCCGGGCCGCTCCTACGAGCAGTACTTC

j_gene: TRBJ2-1
abundance: .
v_gene: TRBV7-2
d_gene: .
CDR3aa: CASSFGPLRSYNEQFF
CDR3nt: TGTGCCAGCAGCTTCGGACCACTTCGCTCCTACAATGAGCAGTTCTTC

j_gene: TRBJ2-7
abundance: once
v_gene: TRBV5-1
d_gene: .
CDR3aa: CASSRFWGPYEQYF
CDR3nt: TGCGCCAGCAGCCGCTTTTGGGGTCCCTACGAGCAGTACTTC

j_gene: TRBJ1-4
abundance: .
v_gene: TRBV6-1
d_gene: .
CDR3aa: CASSEAPSEKLFF
CDR3nt: TGTGCCAGCAGTGAAGCGCCTAGCGAAAAACTGTTTTTT

j_gene: TRBJ2-7
abundance: few
v_gene: TRBV6-1
d_gene: TRBD2
CDR3aa: CASTYLLHSSGLVDDEQYF
CDR3nt: TGTGCCAGCACCTACCTGCTTCACTCCTCGGGACTAGTCGACGACGAGCAGTACTTC

j_gene: TRBJ1-2
abundance: .
v_gene: TRBV20-1
d_gene: .
CDR3aa: CSGDGYYGYTF
CDR3nt: TGCAGCGGAGACGGATACTATGGCTACACCTTC

j_gene: TRBJ2-5
abundance: .
v_gene: TRBV5-1
d_gene: TRBD1
CDR3aa: CASSLPATGGVGNEQYF
CDR3nt: TGCGCCAGCAGCTTGCCCGCGACAGGGGGCGTAGGAAATGAGCAGTACTTC

j_gene: TRBJ2-4
abundance: many
v_gene: TRBV20-1
d_gene: TRBD1
CDR3aa: CSARGTGAAKNIQYF
CDR3nt: TGCAGTGCTAGAGGGACAGGGGCAGCCAAAAACATTCAGTACTTC

j_gene: TRBJ2-5
abundance: .
v_gene: TRBV20-1
d_gene: TRBD2
CDR3aa: CSARWVVAGDRNEQYF
CDR3nt: TGCAGTGCTAGATGGGTTGTAGCGGGGGACCGCAATGAGCAGTACTTC

j_gene: TRBJ2-2
abundance: few
v_gene: TRBV9
d_gene: .
CDR3aa: CASSVELLNTGELFF
CDR3nt: TGTGCCAGCAGCGTAGAGCTTCTCAACACCGGGGAGCTGTTTTTT

j_gene: TRBJ2-2
abundance: .
v_gene: TRBV21-1
d_gene: .
CDR3aa: CASSKKGDTGELFF
CDR3nt: TGTGCCAGCAGCAAAAAAGGGGACACCGGGGAGCTGTTTTTT

j_gene: TRBJ2-7
abundance: .
v_gene: TRBV20-1
d_gene: .
CDR3aa: CSARRTFSYSYEQYF
CDR3nt: TGCAGTGCTAGAAGGACTTTTAGTTACTCCTACGAGCAGTACTTC

j_gene: TRBJ2-7
abundance: many
v_gene: TRBV7-2
d_gene: .
CDR3aa: CASSGHEQYF
CDR3nt: TGTGCCAGCAGTGGACACGAGCAGTACTTC

j_gene: TRBJ2-7
abundance: many
v_gene: TRBV12-3/TRBV12-4
d_gene: TRBD2
CDR3aa: CASSPIAGIGEQYF
CDR3nt: TGTGCCAGCAGTCCGATAGCGGGAATAGGCGAGCAGTACTTC

j_gene: TRBJ1-5
abundance: .
v_gene: TRBV10-3
d_gene: .
CDR3aa: CAISGTHSNQPQHF
CDR3nt: TGTGCCATCAGCGGGACTCATAGCAATCAGCCCCAGCATTTT

j_gene: TRBJ1-4
abundance: few
v_gene: TRBV3-1
d_gene: .
CDR3aa: CASSQAPGTGNEKLFF
CDR3nt: TGTGCCAGCAGCCAAGCCCCCGGGACGGGAAATGAAAAACTGTTTTTT